Below are 3 T cell receptor beta chains sequenced from a single sample in a study of identical twins. MiXCR, run by TCRdb on the 5' RACE reads, gives a single entry per CDR3 protein. The sample shows approximately 260,000 distinct CDR3 sequences, around 8% of them seen only once. The same data also went into a second study, on yellow fever vaccine responses in identical twins.

The sample consisted of CD8+ T cells sorted from blood. The receptor set was obtained from a woman between 18 and 29 years old in good health.

This clonotype came up many times. The rearrangement joins TRBV20-1 to TRBJ2-5; the D call may be TRBD1 or TRBD2 (5 bases each). Germline V gives CDR1 DFQATT, CDR2 SNEGSKA (reference sequence). The CDR3 covers 10 residues. The CDR3 loop is CKGWGETQYF. DNA for the CDR3: TGCAAGGGCTGGGGGGAGACCCAGTACTTC.

The chain joins TRBV30 to TRBJ2-1, with no clear D. The CDR3 loop spans 12 amino acids. The germline V gene has CDR1 GTSNPN and CDR2 SVGIG (reference sequence). V dropped 1 base and J dropped 5 bases, with 6 bases sitting between them. The chain's CDR3 is CAWSEWDNEQFF. The CDR3 nucleotides read TGTGCCTGGAGTGAGTGGGACAATGAGCAGTTCTTC.

The chain couples TRBV9 to TRBJ2-7; D unresolved. CDR3 length equals 10 residues. V lost 4 bases to trimming and J lost 5 bases, with 4 bases between them. Looked up from germline, CDR1 is SGDLS and CDR2 is YYNGEE. DNA for the CDR3: TGTGCCAGCAGCATCAACGAGCAGTACTTC. Protein: CASSINEQYF.